This T cell receptor (beta chain) comes out of a study of cytomegalovirus exposure and HLA in healthy donors. General study findings and limits: CMV antigen specificity of a few CMV-associated chains was confirmed in vitro.

Clones were sequenced by immunoSEQ multiplex PCR, and TCRdb holds only the in-frame ones, with some missing. Found here are 80,000 to 95,000 clones, about 96% of them singletons; the top ten hold 1.3%. The donors were in the roughly 130-subject validation cohort; that cohort was separate from the roughly 730-subject first cohort. Germline V CDR1 and CDR2: WSHSY, SAAADI. This CDR3 has 17 residues. V was clipped by 4 bases and J by 4 bases; unmatched bases: 13. With regard to this clone: Its antigen remains unidentified.

The V gene is TRBV10-2, the J gene TRBJ2-1; 7 bases line up with TRBD1. This TCR derives from a woman between 18 and 30 years old in good health and CMV-seronegative. What was sequenced was PBMCs. The CDR3 nucleotides are TGCGCCAGCAGTGGAAGGGGACAGAAAAATTCTTACAATGAGCAGTTCTTC. This gives the protein CASSGRGQKNSYNEQFF.